The rows below give T cell receptor beta chains drawn from one sample of a study of control samples from healthy donors and cancer patients. Using immunoSEQ multiplex PCR, the repertoire was profiled, and TCRdb retains in-frame clones only, with some absent. The repertoire holds around 100,000 clones, with more than 85% as singletons. The source material was blood. These receptors were collected from a man aged 25-40 years in good health. CDR3s include the opening cysteine and the closing phenylalanine or tryptophan. The D gene is left open where the match is weak.

cdr3_aa: CASSLGGSSGEETQYF; d_call: TRBD2; v_call: TRBV5-1
cdr3_aa: CASSLGHSNTEAFF; d_call: NA; v_call: TRBV25-1
cdr3_aa: CASTTDRTYNSPLHF; d_call: TRBD1; v_call: TRBV28
cdr3_aa: CASSVTDYTGELFF; d_call: NA; v_call: TRBV5-5
cdr3_aa: CASSQHDPGDHEQFF; d_call: NA; v_call: TRBV4-3
cdr3_aa: CASSRPGQGYNEQFF; d_call: TRBD1; v_call: TRBV6-5
cdr3_aa: CASSVGQDYGYTF; d_call: NA; v_call: TRBV9
cdr3_aa: CASSRLAGGNNEQFF; d_call: TRBD2; v_call: TRBV7-9
cdr3_aa: CASSLMEVAGGDTQYF; d_call: TRBD2; v_call: TRBV7-9
cdr3_aa: CASSPPRSSYEQYF; d_call: NA; v_call: TRBV2
cdr3_aa: CASSLGNLGGETQYF; d_call: NA; v_call: TRBV11-2
cdr3_aa: CASSLSLATEQFF; d_call: NA; v_call: TRBV5-1
cdr3_aa: CASSSPEGTDTQYF; d_call: NA; v_call: TRBV5-4
cdr3_aa: CASSLGRASNYGYTF; d_call: NA; v_call: TRBV7-2
cdr3_aa: CASSIGSGGRTDTQYF; d_call: TRBD2; v_call: TRBV19
cdr3_aa: CASGVYSGNTIYF; d_call: NA; v_call: TRBV4-3